Listed here are 27 T cell receptor beta chains from one sample, sequenced in a study of tumor-infiltrating lymphocytes in localized non-small cell lung cancer. Only in-frame clones appear in the TCRdb table, and some are missing; sequencing was by immunoSEQ multiplex PCR. In the table there are 20,000 to 25,000 clones, roughly two thirds of which are singletons. The sequenced sample consisted of lung tumor tissue. The receptor set was obtained from a human donor with non-small cell lung cancer.

This chain links TRBV5-4 with TRBJ2-2, with TRBD2 as a possible D gene (5 bases). This CDR3 has 14 amino acids. The germline V gene encodes CDR1 SGHNT and CDR2 YYREEE (reference sequence). Trimming took 1 base from V and 6 from J, leaving 10 bases between them. CDR3 loop: CASSLRRTAGELFF. The CDR3, as DNA: TGTGCCAGCAGCTTGAGGAGGACGGCCGGGGAGCTGTTTTTT. Filled out from reference TRBV5-4 and TRBJ2-2, the complete variable domain reads ETGVTQSPTHLIKTRGQQVTLRCSSQSGHNTVSWYQQALGQGPQFIFQYYREEENGRGNFPPRFSGLQFPNYSSELNVNALELDDSALYLCASSLRRTAGELFFGEGSRLTVL.

This clone appeared a few times. The rearrangement links TRBV15 to TRBJ1-4; 10 nucleotides line up with TRBD1. The CDR3 consists of 15 residues. The junction had 1 base not matched to a gene; V was cut back by 0 bases and J by 6 bases. Germline V CDR1 and CDR2: LNHNV, YYDKDF (reference sequence). This CDR3 reads CATSRDGTGDEKLFF. The CDR3 coding sequence is TGTGCCACCAGCAGAGACGGGACAGGGGATGAAAAACTGTTTTTT.

The rearrangement uses TRBV19 and TRBJ2-7; TRBD2 might be the D (5 bases). The CDR3 extends over 13 amino acids. Looked up from germline, CDR1 is LNHDA and CDR2 is SQIVND (reference sequence). V was shortened by 5 bases and J by 0 bases, with 8 bases between the two germline ends. The CDR3 protein is CASSGRHSYEQYF. The CDR3 coding sequence is TGTGCCAGTAGTGGGAGACACTCCTACGAGCAGTACTTC.

This clone was found once. The chain uses TRBV20-1 and TRBJ2-1; D not resolved. The CDR3 runs to 11 residues. The germline V gene encodes CDR1 DFQATT and CDR2 SNEGSKA (reference sequence). Trimming pared 5 bases from V and 7 bases from J, leaving 9 bases between. The CDR3 sequence is CSAWKQNEQFF. The CDR3 region has the DNA TGCAGTGCTTGGAAACAAAATGAGCAGTTCTTC.

The chain links TRBV5-1 to TRBJ2-3; 12 bases line up with TRBD2. Looked up from germline, CDR1 is SGHRS and CDR2 is YFSETQ. CDR3 size: 16 residues. V shed 4 bases and J 4 bases; nucleotides not matched to a gene: 7. The CDR3 DNA sequence: TGCGCCAGCAGCCAGCGTCTAGCGGGAGGGCCAGATACGCAGTATTTT. Its translation is CASSQRLAGGPDTQYF.

This clone was seen only once. The gene calls are TRBV5-1 and TRBJ2-7; maybe TRBD2 (5 bases). CDR1 is SGHRS and CDR2 is YFSETQ in the germline V gene. This CDR3 is built from 16 residues. The germline V and J ends were trimmed by 0 bases and 3 bases, with 16 bases remaining between them. CDR3 residues: CASSLEVGVGFYEQYF. CDR3 coding DNA: TGCGCCAGCAGCTTGGAGGTGGGAGTGGGATTCTACGAGCAGTACTTC.

The chain recombines TRBV11-3 with TRBJ2-1; weak D call: TRBD2 (5 bases). Deletions cut 5 bases from V and 6 bases from J, with 8 bases between. Germline V gene lookup returns CDR1 SGHNT and CDR2 YENEEA. CDR3 length equals 12 residues. CDR3 sequence: CASSPAGNEQFF. CDR3 DNA: TGTGCCAGCAGCCCCGCGGGCAATGAGCAGTTCTTC. The whole variable domain, filled in from reference TRBV11-3 and TRBJ2-1, reads EAGVVQSPRYKIIEKKQPVAFWCNPISGHNTLYWYLQNLGQGPELLIRYENEEAVDDSQLPKDRFSAERLKGVDSTLKIQPAELGDSAVYLCASSPAGNEQFFGPGTRLTVL.

This clone was seen once. The chain recombines TRBV2 with TRBJ2-2; 10 bases are shared with TRBD2. Germline CDR1 is SNHLY and CDR2 is FYNNEI. This CDR3 has 18 residues. The junction had 8 bases not matched to a gene; V was cut back by 4 bases and J by 0 bases. The CDR3 is CASSVASGTSANTGELFF. The CDR3 DNA reads as TGTGCCAGCAGTGTGGCTAGCGGGACTAGCGCGAACACCGGGGAGCTGTTTTTT.

This rearrangement joins TRBV5-1 to TRBJ2-2; 7 positions agree with TRBD2. CDR1 and CDR2 from the germline V gene are SGHRS and YFSETQ. J was trimmed by 7 bases and V by 4 bases; bases with no gene match: 4. The CDR3 is 13 residues long. CDR3: CASSLRENGELFF. CDR3 coding DNA: TGCGCCAGCAGCCTGCGGGAGAACGGGGAGCTGTTTTTT. The full variable domain, its missing parts supplied by reference TRBV5-1 and TRBJ2-2, is KAGVTQTPRYLIKTRGQQVTLSCSPISGHRSVSWYQQTPGQGLQFLFEYFSETQRNKGNFPGRFSGRQFSNSRSEMNVSTLELGDSALYLCASSLRENGELFFGEGSRLTVL.

The rearrangement links TRBV28 to TRBJ2-1; TRBD2 agrees at 8 bases. The J segment lost 3 bases and the V segment lost 7 bases, leaving 11 bases of the junction unmatched. Germline CDR1 MDHEN, CDR2 SYDVKM. This CDR3 is built from 16 residues. The CDR3 spells CASMPLSGSLYNEQFF. The CDR3 bases are TGTGCCAGCATGCCGTTAAGCGGGAGCCTCTACAATGAGCAGTTCTTC.

This clone was detected only once. The chain recombines TRBV19 with TRBJ1-3, with TRBD1 as a possible D gene (5 bases). V lost 3 bases and J 0 bases, leaving 18 bases between the germline ends. The CDR3 sequence is 18 residues long. In germline, CDR1 is LNHDA, CDR2 SQIVND (reference sequence). CDR3 residues: CASSITGETANSGNTIYF. As DNA, the CDR3 is TGTGCCAGTAGTATTACGGGGGAGACAGCGAACTCTGGAAACACCATATATTTT.

The genes are TRBV19 and TRBJ2-1, with D unclear. V lost 0 bases, J lost 3 bases, and 12 bases lay in between. Germline loops: CDR1 LNHDA, CDR2 SQIVND (reference sequence). The length of the CDR3 is 16 residues. CDR3 coding DNA: TGTGCCAGTAGTATAGACTCCCTTCAGAGCTACAATGAGCAGTTCTTC. Translating gives CASSIDSLQSYNEQFF.

This chain uses TRBV10-3 with TRBJ1-4; D uncertain. Germline V gene sequence: CDR1 ENHRY, CDR2 SYGVKD. This CDR3 region has 13 residues. The V end was cut by 8 bases, the J end by 0 bases, with 7 bases between. The CDR3 spells CAIGASTNEKLFF. CDR3 in DNA: TGTGCCATCGGAGCGTCAACTAATGAAAAACTGTTTTTT.

This sequence joins TRBV5-4 and TRBJ2-1; the D gene is possibly TRBD2 (5 bases). V was shortened by 1 base and J by 0 bases, with 11 bases between the two germline ends. Germline loops: CDR1 SGHNT, CDR2 YYREEE (reference sequence). The CDR3 has 16 residues. This CDR3 is CASSLWRQSSYNEQFF. The CDR3 bases are TGTGCCAGCAGCTTGTGGAGGCAGAGCTCCTACAATGAGCAGTTCTTC.

The chain recombines TRBV19 with TRBJ2-1; 9 positions match TRBD2. CDR1 is LNHDA, CDR2 SQIVND, per germline (reference sequence). This CDR3 comprises 15 residues. The J segment lost 9 bases and the V segment lost 5 bases, leaving 11 bases of the junction unmatched. The CDR3 is CASSYGSGRSSEQFF. The CDR3 bases are TGTGCCAGTAGTTATGGTAGCGGGAGATCCAGTGAGCAGTTCTTC.

This chain joins TRBV9 and TRBJ2-1; tentative D call: TRBD2 (5 bases). The CDR3 has 15 amino acids. The V gene lost 4 bases and the J gene lost 1 base, with 12 bases spanning the gap. Germline CDR1 and CDR2: SGDLS and YYNGEE. The CDR3 bases are TGTGCCAGCAGCCTCTTTTCGGGGTCCTACAATGAGCAGTTCTTC. Encoded protein: CASSLFSGSYNEQFF.

This chain connects TRBV7-2 to TRBJ1-1; D is uncertain. This CDR3 comprises 12 residues. V was clipped by 2 bases and J by 5 bases, with 6 bases between them. The V gene's germline CDR1 is SGHTA and CDR2 FQGNSA. CDR3 bases: TGTGCCAGCAGCTTAAGAGGAACTGAAGCTTTCTTT. Protein product: CASSLRGTEAFF. The whole variable domain, filled in from reference TRBV7-2 and TRBJ1-1, reads GAGVSQSPSNKVTEKGKDVELRCDPISGHTALYWYRQSLGQGLEFLIYFQGNSAPDKSGLPSDRFSAERTGGSVSTLTIQRTQQEDSAVYLCASSLRGTEAFFGQGTRLTVV.

This clone turned up a few times. The chain has TRBV10-3 and TRBJ1-5; no clear D. This CDR3 has 12 amino acids. CDR1 is ENHRY and CDR2 is SYGVKD in the germline V gene. V dropped 1 base and J dropped 8 bases, with 6 bases sitting between them. CDR3 nucleotides: TGTGCCATCAGTGAGTACCAAAAGCCCCAGCATTTT. Its protein product is CAISEYQKPQHF.

The gene calls are TRBV27 and TRBJ1-2, with TRBD1 matching 11 bases. V lost 2 bases, J lost 8 bases, and 7 bases stayed unmatched. This CDR3 contains 15 residues. Germline CDR1 MNHEY, CDR2 SMNVEV (reference sequence). The CDR3 loop is CASSLVGQGVRGYTF. DNA of the CDR3: TGTGCCAGCAGTTTAGTGGGACAGGGGGTCCGGGGCTACACCTTC.

This clone has only a few counts. The chain has TRBV27 and TRBJ1-5; tentatively, D is TRBD1 (5 bases). This CDR3 region has 14 residues. Looked up from germline, CDR1 is MNHEY and CDR2 is SMNVEV (reference sequence). V was trimmed by 3 bases and J by 3 bases, leaving 9 bases between them. The CDR3 sequence: CASSFGQFNQPQHF. DNA of the CDR3: TGTGCCAGCAGTTTCGGACAATTCAATCAGCCCCAGCATTTT.

The rearrangement uses TRBV5-1 and TRBJ2-2; 7 bases are shared with TRBD1. The V gene's germline CDR1 is SGHRS and CDR2 YFSETQ. With 3 bases clipped from V and 6 bases from J, the junction kept 5 bases outside the gene matches. This CDR3 comprises 14 residues. The CDR3 sequence: CASSWDSLPGELFF. CDR3 DNA: TGCGCCAGCAGCTGGGACAGTCTCCCCGGGGAGCTGTTTTTT.

This clone was found a few times. V gene TRBV5-6 combines with J gene TRBJ1-3; D not certain. V lost 6 bases, J lost 4 bases, and 5 bases lay in between. This CDR3 has 11 residues. Germline loops: CDR1 SGHDT, CDR2 YYEEEE. DNA for the CDR3: TGTGCCAGCACCCCGGGAAACACCATATATTTT. Translation gives CASTPGNTIYF.

This clone was counted once. The CDR3 DNA reads as TGTGCCAGCAGTTACTCCGAGGGGTCGAACACTGAAGCTTTCTTT. Its translation is CASSYSEGSNTEAFF. The rearrangement links TRBV6-5 to TRBJ1-1; TRBD1 is a possible D gene (5 bases). The CDR3 sequence is 15 residues long. Looked up from germline, CDR1 is MNHEY and CDR2 is SVGAGI. V dropped 0 bases and J dropped 1 base, with 9 bases sitting between them.

The rearrangement links TRBV28 to TRBJ1-1; 9 bases agree with TRBD1. The CDR3 sequence is 15 residues long. V lost 6 bases to trimming and J lost 4 bases; unmatched junction nucleotides: 9. Germline values: CDR1 MDHEN, CDR2 SYDVKM. CDR3 DNA sequence: TGTGCCAGCAGACCTAGCACAGGGGGCTTCACTGAAGCTTTCTTT. Protein: CASRPSTGGFTEAFF.

The chain carries TRBV27 and TRBJ1-5, with D unresolved. Germline V gives CDR1 MNHEY, CDR2 SMNVEV (reference sequence). The CDR3 sequence is 13 residues long. V lost 2 bases and J lost 7, with 9 bases in between. The CDR3 coding sequence is TGTGCCAGCAGTTTAGGCGTGGAGCAGCCCCAGCATTTT. Amino acid sequence: CASSLGVEQPQHF.

J is TRBJ1-2 and V is TRBV10-1, with a possible D match to TRBD1 (5 bases). The CDR3 runs to 13 residues. Deletions cut 0 bases from V and 9 bases from J, with 11 bases between. Germline V CDR1 and CDR2: WNHNN, SYGVQD (reference sequence). The CDR3 sequence is CASSESSQGRYTF. The DNA for the CDR3 is TGCGCCAGCAGTGAGTCGAGCCAGGGACGCTACACCTTC.

The V call is TRBV6-5, the J call TRBJ2-5; no reliable D call. Germline V CDR1 and CDR2: MNHEY, SVGAGI. V lost 5 bases and J 7 bases, leaving 11 bases between the germline ends. The CDR3 spans 12 residues. The CDR3 loop reads CASSPRVGTQYF. CDR3 nucleotide sequence: TGTGCCAGCAGTCCGCGCGTGGGGACCCAGTACTTC.